One sample yielded the 18 T cell receptor beta chains listed below, sequenced in a study of cytomegalovirus exposure and HLA in healthy donors. PCR primers comprised 60 Vbeta and 13 Jbeta primers. Repertoires were generated with immunoSEQ multiplex PCR, while TCRdb's copy carries only in-frame clones and drops some. The sample has about 150,000 clones, 65% to 75% seen once. Material for sequencing was PBMCs. Every receptor here comes from a man aged 25-45 years in good health and CMV-seronegative.

This chain connects TRBV9 to TRBJ1-2; 7 bases agree with TRBD1. Looked up from germline, CDR1 is SGDLS and CDR2 is YYNGEE. CDR3 length equals 15 residues. Germline trimming cut 0 bases from V and 4 bases from J; bases unmatched to any gene: 6. Here the CDR3 reads CASSVGTDRVYGYTF. The CDR3, as DNA: TGTGCCAGCAGCGTAGGAACAGACAGGGTCTATGGCTACACCTTC.

The chain uses TRBV10-3 and TRBJ1-1; D is uncertain. V was cut by 2 bases and J by 2 bases, with 9 bases left in between. The CDR3 totals 14 residues. CDR1 is ENHRY and CDR2 is SYGVKD in the germline V gene. The CDR3 loop reads CAISERRLNTEAFF. Written as DNA, the CDR3 is TGTGCCATCAGTGAGAGGAGATTAAACACTGAAGCTTTCTTT.

V is TRBV7-9 and J is TRBJ2-1; 9 nucleotides line up with TRBD2. Germline loops: CDR1 SEHNR, CDR2 FQNEAQ (reference sequence). The CDR3 loop spans 16 amino acids. The V segment lost 1 base and the J segment 6 bases; nucleotides outside the gene matches: 7. DNA of the CDR3: TGTGCCAGCAGCTTAGTAGCGCGGGGGGGCCTCAATGAGCAGTTCTTC. Residues: CASSLVARGGLNEQFF. Complete variable domain (other parts from reference TRBV7-9 and TRBJ2-1): DTGVSQNPRHKITKRGQNVTFRCDPISEHNRLYWYRQTLGQGPEFLTYFQNEAQLEKSRLLSDRFSAERPKGSFSTLEIQRTEQGDSAMYLCASSLVARGGLNEQFFGPGTRLTVL.

This chain uses TRBV6-6 with TRBJ1-3; D gene ambiguous. V was trimmed by 0 bases and J by 0 bases, leaving 6 bases between them. Germline V gene lookup returns CDR1 MNHNY and CDR2 SVGAGI (reference sequence). This CDR3 region has 15 residues. The CDR3 here is CASSYSRDSGNTIYF. The CDR3 DNA is TGTGCCAGCAGTTACTCCCGGGACTCTGGAAACACCATATATTTT.

This clone was seen more than once but under ten times. The chain employs TRBV5-4 and TRBJ1-1, with TRBD1 identical over 9 bases. Germline V gene data show CDR1 as SGHNT and CDR2 as YYREEE (reference sequence). The CDR3 spans 14 residues. Trimming removed 0 bases from V and 5 bases from J; junction bases left unmatched: 2. CDR3 nucleotides: TGTGCCAGCAGCTTGGGGACAGGGGTAACTGAAGCTTTCTTT. The encoded protein is CASSLGTGVTEAFF.

V gene TRBV13 combines with J gene TRBJ1-4; D call uncertain. V was cut by 0 bases and J by 7 bases, with 12 bases left in between. The germline V gene encodes CDR1 PRHDT and CDR2 FYEKMQ (reference sequence). This CDR3 has 15 residues. CDR3: CASSLGGSGGEKLFF. CDR3 DNA: TGTGCCAGCAGCTTAGGGGGGAGCGGAGGTGAAAAACTGTTTTTT.

This clone was seen a handful of times. V usage is TRBV10-3 and J usage is TRBJ2-7; 13 nucleotides agree with TRBD2. The junction had 13 bases not matched to a gene; V was cut back by 10 bases and J by 4 bases. Germline CDR1 reads ENHRY; CDR2 reads SYGVKD. This CDR3 contains 16 residues. The CDR3 nucleotides read TGTGCCAGCTTAAGCCAAAGGACTAGCGGGGGTTACGAGCAGTACTTC. Translation: CASLSQRTSGGYEQYF.

V and J are TRBV6-6 and TRBJ1-2, with D possibly being TRBD1 (6 bases). The V gene's germline CDR1 is MNHNY and CDR2 SVGAGI (reference sequence). Trimming stripped 6 bases from V and 4 bases from J, with 12 bases between. This CDR3 is 13 amino acids long. CDR3 sequence reads: CASSLQGPYGYTF. The CDR3 bases are TGTGCCAGCAGCCTACAGGGCCCCTATGGCTACACCTTC.

This sequence joins TRBV5-1 and TRBJ2-2; weak D call: TRBD1 (5 bases). The CDR3 loop spans 16 amino acids. The V gene's germline CDR1 is SGHRS and CDR2 YFSETQ. Trimming shortened V by 1 base and J by 1 base, and 11 bases separated the two germline ends. CDR3 nucleotides: TGCGCCAGCAGCTTGAACCTTGGACAGAACACCGGGGAGCTGTTTTTT. This gives the protein CASSLNLGQNTGELFF. Filled out from reference TRBV5-1 and TRBJ2-2, the complete variable domain reads KAGVTQTPRYLIKTRGQQVTLSCSPISGHRSVSWYQQTPGQGLQFLFEYFSETQRNKGNFPGRFSGRQFSNSRSEMNVSTLELGDSALYLCASSLNLGQNTGELFFGEGSRLTVL.

The chain recombines TRBV5-1 with TRBJ2-2; 8 nucleotides line up with TRBD2. CDR3 length: 15 amino acids. Germline values: CDR1 SGHRS, CDR2 YFSETQ. V lost 4 bases, J lost 6 bases, and 8 bases stayed unmatched. The CDR3 region has the DNA TGCGCCAGCAGCCCGGGGGGGCCACGAGCCGGGGAGCTGTTTTTT. Translating it yields CASSPGGPRAGELFF.

V gene TRBV21-1 combines with J gene TRBJ1-2. TRBV21-1 corresponds to a pseudogene. This CDR3 is built from 19 residues. The CDR3 coding sequence is TGTGCCAGCAGCCCACCCTGGAGCCCTGAGAGGGTTGGGAACTATGGCTACACCTTC. As protein: CASSPPWSPERVGNYGYTF.

The chain combines TRBV11-2 with TRBJ1-3; D call uncertain. Germline-derived CDR1 and CDR2 are SGHAT and FQNNGV. Trimming left V 0 bases short and J 0 bases short, with 12 bases between. CDR3 length equals 17 residues. The DNA of the CDR3 is TGTGCCAGCAGCTTAGAGTTGGTGGCGGCCTCTGGAAACACCATATATTTT. Protein: CASSLELVAASGNTIYF.

J is TRBJ2-7 and V is TRBV6-1; TRBD1 aligns across 9 bases. Germline CDR1 MNHNS, CDR2 SASEGT. The ends lost 8 bases at V and 2 bases at J; junction bases unmatched: 10. CDR3 size: 15 residues. CDR3 nucleotide sequence: TGTGCCAGCTCGACCTGGAGACAGGGGGCCTACGAGCAGTACTTC. This encodes CASSTWRQGAYEQYF.

V usage is TRBV18 and J usage is TRBJ1-4, with 7 bases aligning to TRBD1. The trim removed 3 bases at V and 9 bases at J, leaving 10 bases unmatched. In germline, CDR1 is KGHSH, CDR2 LQKENI. The CDR3 has 15 amino acids. The CDR3 is CASSPPTGEGKKLFF. Here the CDR3 DNA reads TGTGCCAGCTCACCCCCAACAGGGGAAGGGAAAAAACTGTTTTTT.

V is TRBV2 and J is TRBJ1-6; 7 nucleotides align to TRBD1. Germline CDR1 is SNHLY and CDR2 is FYNNEI. V was clipped by 7 bases and J by 9 bases; unmatched bases: 6. There are 13 residues in the CDR3. The chain's CDR3 is CASKGARSSPLHF. The CDR3 DNA follows: TGTGCCAGCAAGGGGGCGCGTAGTTCACCCCTCCACTTT.

The V call is TRBV5-6, the J call TRBJ2-7; a possible D gene is TRBD1 (6 bases). The V gene's germline CDR1 is SGHDT and CDR2 YYEEEE. This CDR3 is built from 13 residues. Trimming stripped 4 bases from V and 4 bases from J, with 12 bases between. The CDR3 protein is CASSNGTTYEQYF. CDR3 DNA: TGTGCCAGCAGCAACGGGACAACTTACGAGCAGTACTTC.

This clone was detected only once. The V gene is TRBV5-1, the J gene TRBJ2-1, with D possibly matching TRBD1 (5 bases). The CDR3 is 14 amino acids. CDR1 and CDR2 (germline): SGHRS, YFSETQ. V gave up 2 bases and J gave up 4 bases, with 10 bases separating them. As DNA, the CDR3 is TGCGCCAGCAGCTTCAGCCAGGGTTACAATGAGCAGTTCTTC. Translated, it gives CASSFSQGYNEQFF.

This clone was picked up a small number of times. The V gene is TRBV6-1, the J gene TRBJ1-2, with D uncertain. CDR3 length: 14 amino acids. Germline V lookup: CDR1 MNHNS, CDR2 SASEGT. Trimming cost V 1 base and J 1 base, with 7 bases left between them. CDR3 bases: TGTGCCAGCAGTGAAGGCCGAGGTAACTATGGCTACACCTTC. Its translation: CASSEGRGNYGYTF.